This T cell receptor beta chain originates from a study of blood T cell repertoires in COVID-19. The table came from immunoSEQ multiplex PCR; TCRdb's copy has only in-frame clones and leaves some out. This table holds over 250,000 clones, approximately 78% found once. All enrollees were roughly 18 to 89 years old and from about two dozen US areas. Input material: PBMCs or T cells enriched from blood (not recorded which). The sequence derives from a man aged 35-49 years who had been exposed to COVID-19.

This CDR3 is CASKIGGAGNEQFF. DNA of the CDR3: TGTGCCAGCAAGATAGGGGGCGCCGGCAATGAGCAGTTCTTC. The V call is TRBV2, the J call TRBJ2-1, with TRBD1 matching 7 bases. The CDR3 contains 14 residues. Germline CDR1 and CDR2: SNHLY and FYNNEI. After removal of 7 bases from V and 6 bases from J, the junction contained 9 bases not matched to a gene.